What follows are 8 T cell receptor beta chains derived from one specimen sequenced in a study of CD8 T cells in Susac syndrome. Random-hexamer reverse transcription was applied to roughly 0.5 to 1 ug RNA. TCRdb reprocessed the immunoSEQ multiplex PCR reads with MiXCR, giving one entry per CDR3 protein. The sample has 150,000 to 200,000 distinct CDR3 sequences, 85% to 95% seen once. The sequenced material came from CD8+ T cells from PBMCs. All receptors derive from a human donor with multiple sclerosis.

The CDR3 region is CASSAPGYEQYF. In nucleotides, the CDR3 is TGTGCCAGCAGCGCGCCGGGGTACGAGCAGTACTTC. The chain recombines TRBV28 with TRBJ2-7; possibly TRBD2 for D (5 bases). The CDR3 contains 12 residues. The V gene's germline CDR1 is MDHEN and CDR2 SYDVKM. The V gene lost 6 bases and the J gene lost 4 bases, with 10 bases spanning the gap.

The chain uses TRBV11-2 and TRBJ2-7; 7 bases are shared with TRBD2. Looked up from germline, CDR1 is SGHAT and CDR2 is FQNNGV. This CDR3 spans 14 amino acids. The trim removed 1 base at V and 3 bases at J, leaving 3 bases unmatched. Here the CDR3 reads CASSLGAGLYEQYF. Written as DNA, the CDR3 is TGTGCCAGCAGCTTAGGAGCGGGACTCTACGAGCAGTACTTC.

This sequence joins TRBV20-1 and TRBJ2-5; 10 nucleotides line up with TRBD1. V shed 6 bases and J 5 bases; nucleotides not matched to a gene: 15. The CDR3 totals 16 residues. Germline CDR1 and CDR2: DFQATT and SNEGSKA (reference sequence). For the CDR3, the DNA is TGCAGTGCAATTCCGCGGGGACAGGGGTTGTGGGAGACCCAGTACTTC. This sequence encodes CSAIPRGQGLWETQYF.

The chain employs TRBV10-3 and TRBJ2-3; 14 bases agree with TRBD2. The V gene's germline CDR1 is ENHRY and CDR2 SYGVKD. The junction had 5 bases not matched to a gene; V was cut back by 0 bases and J by 6 bases. This CDR3 spans 17 amino acids. The CDR3 coding sequence is TGTGCCATCAGTGAGTCCCTGGGACTAGCGGGAGTCGATACGCAGTATTTT. Translation gives CAISESLGLAGVDTQYF.

V gene TRBV29-1 combines with J gene TRBJ2-3; 14 bases match TRBD2. Germline trimming cut 4 bases from V and 5 bases from J; bases unmatched to any gene: 11. The CDR3 totals 17 residues. Germline assignment: CDR1 SQVTM and CDR2 ANQGSEA. CDR3 sequence: CSVGGLAGAKGIDTQYF. As DNA, the CDR3 is TGCAGCGTTGGGGGACTAGCGGGAGCCAAGGGGATAGATACGCAGTATTTT.

The rearrangement links TRBV20-1 to TRBJ2-7, with a possible D match to TRBD1 (5 bases). The length of the CDR3 is 14 residues. Trimming left V 4 bases short and J 2 bases short, with 15 bases between. Germline V gene lookup returns CDR1 DFQATT and CDR2 SNEGSKA (reference sequence). CDR3 residues: CSAKSGFLTYEQYF. The CDR3 coding sequence is TGCAGTGCTAAGTCAGGGTTCTTGACCTACGAGCAGTACTTC.

This chain links TRBV29-1 with TRBJ2-7; 10 bases fit TRBD2. The CDR3 runs 17 residues. V lost 4 bases to trimming and J lost 2 bases; unmatched junction nucleotides: 14. Germline CDR1 SQVTM, CDR2 ANQGSEA. CDR3 coding DNA: TGCAGCGTTGGGTTGGGGGCTGGACTAGCGGAGACCTACGAGCAGTACTTC. It specifies CSVGLGAGLAETYEQYF.

J is TRBJ2-1 and V is TRBV24-1; D assignment may be TRBD1 or TRBD2 (5 bases each). In germline, CDR1 is KGHDR, CDR2 SFDVKD. Trimming cost V 9 bases and J 0 bases, with 8 bases left between them. This CDR3 is built from 13 residues. The CDR3 nucleotides are TGTGCCACCGCTGGGGGCTCCTACAATGAGCAGTTCTTC. This encodes CATAGGSYNEQFF.